Reported below is one TCR beta chain. As yet, its antigen is unknown. This sample was taken from a study of cytomegalovirus exposure and HLA in healthy donors. Overall study results and limits: Analyses of presence and absence presupposed an approximately uniform sequencing depth across donors. Available immune exposure information was restricted to CMV serostatus only. Overall, about 160 TCR beta chains were annotated as cytomegalovirus-associated. Sequencing artifact likely explains a cluster of highly shared sequence variants.

The PCR made use of 60 Vbeta and 13 Jbeta primers. The protocol was immunoSEQ multiplex PCR, while the TCRdb copy is restricted to in-frame clones and leaves out a portion. The table lists 84,000 or so clones, less than 75% of them singletons. The specimen sequenced was PBMCs. The sequence was collected from a woman in her 30s in good health and CMV-seropositive.

This CDR3 is CASSLERTGELFF. Here the CDR3 DNA reads TGTGCCAGCAGCTTGGAGCGCACCGGGGAGCTGTTTTTT. The chain is built from TRBV5-5 and TRBJ2-2; D gene ambiguous. The CDR3 sequence is 13 residues long. Per germline, CDR1 SGHKS and CDR2 YYEKEE (reference sequence). Trimming took 0 bases from V and 4 from J, leaving 4 bases between them. Together with reference TRBV5-5 and TRBJ2-2, the CDR3 gives the full variable domain: DAGVTQSPTHLIKTRGQQVTLRCSPISGHKSVSWYQQVLGQGPQFIFQYYEKEERGRGNFPDRFSARQFPNYSSELNVNALLLGDSALYLCASSLERTGELFFGEGSRLTVL.